These 28 T cell receptor beta chains came from one sample sequenced in a study of T cells in women clearing cervical HPV infection. Profiled with immunoSEQ multiplex PCR; TCRdb holds only in-frame clones, not every one. In all, the sample yields tens of thousands of clones. Sequencing was carried out using blood buffy coat. These TCRs come from a woman aged 18-70 years with a cervical HPV16 infection that either progressed to CIN3+ or cleared (not recorded which).

About this clone: The DNA ends 3 residues before the CDR3 does, and the rest of the CDR3 is filled in from the germline J gene. The gene calls are TRBV20-1 and TRBJ1-5, with TRBD1 matching 7 bases. Germline V gives CDR1 DFQATT, CDR2 SNEGSKA (reference sequence). With V trimmed by 6 bases and J by 3 bases, 5 bases remained unmatched. CDR3 size: 13 residues. The CDR3 protein is CSATDRINQPQHF. CDR3 DNA, as far as it was read: TGCAGTGCCACGGACAGGATCAATCAGCCC.

A note on this clone: The read comes to an end 3 residues before the CDR3 does, leaving the germline J gene to fill in the end. This chain links TRBV7-3 with TRBJ1-1; maybe TRBD1 (5 bases). Germline assignment: CDR1 SGHTA and CDR2 FQGTGA. V was cut by 5 bases and J by 1 base, with 14 bases left in between. The CDR3 runs to 15 residues. CDR3 residues: CASSAGGGGNTEAFF. Incomplete CDR3 DNA: TGTGCCAGCAGCGCCGGTGGCGGGGGGAACACTGAA.

A word on this clone: The CDR3 end is not reached by the read, which stops 3 residues before it; the germline J gene fills it in. The V call is TRBV13, the J call TRBJ2-3; 13 bases line up with TRBD2. Germline V gene data show CDR1 as PRHDT and CDR2 as FYEKMQ (reference sequence). The CDR3 runs 14 residues. CDR3 protein: CASSPGLAGNTQYF. Incomplete CDR3 DNA: TGTGCCAGCAGCCCGGGACTAGCGGGAAACACG.

About this clone itself: The observed sequence ends 3 residues before the CDR3 terminus, with the missing tail filled in from the germline J gene. J is TRBJ2-1 and V is TRBV19; no firm D call. The CDR3 covers 13 residues. The V end lost 9 bases, the J end lost 8 bases, and 17 bases lay between the germline ends. CDR1 and CDR2 from the germline V gene are LNHDA and SQIVND (reference sequence). The CDR3 reads CASRNIDWDEQFF. Incomplete CDR3 DNA: TGTGCCAGCAGGAATATTGATTGGGATGAG.

Points on this clone: The CDR3 end falls 3 residues outside the read, so it is completed with the germline J gene. The chain joins TRBV18 to TRBJ1-1; D might be TRBD1 (5 bases). The germline gives CDR1 KGHSH, CDR2 LQKENI. CDR3 length equals 15 residues. The covered CDR3 bases are TGTGCCAGCTCACCTGCTAGCGGGAGAGGGGAGACA. It translates to CASSPASGRGET. From start to end, the CDR3 is CASSPASGRGETAFF.

Details on this clone: The DNA ends 3 residues before the CDR3 does, and the rest of the CDR3 is filled in from the germline J gene. This chain joins TRBV5-1 and TRBJ1-3, with 7 bases aligning to TRBD1. The V gene end was trimmed by 5 bases and the J gene end by 1 base; junction bases not matched to a gene: 9. CDR3 length: 16 amino acids. Germline V CDR1 and CDR2: SGHRS, YFSETQ. The CDR3 loop is CASSRQGPDSGNTIYF. The DNA read from the CDR3 is TGCGCCAGCAGTCGACAGGGTCCAGATTCTGGAAACACC.

On this clone itself: The read ends 3 residues shy of where the CDR3 ends; the end is completed using the germline J gene. V gene TRBV7-6 combines with J gene TRBJ2-1, with 11 nucleotides matching TRBD2. The CDR3 runs 15 residues. J gave up 9 bases and V 0 bases, and 4 bases lay outside the gene matches. Germline loops: CDR1 SGHVS, CDR2 FNYEAQ. The part of the CDR3 DNA that was read is TGTGCCAGCAGCTTAGCTAGCGGGAGGGCCGGTGAG. Protein product: CASSLASGRAGE. The whole CDR3 protein reads CASSLASGRAGEQFF.

As to this clone: From the germline J gene comes the end of the CDR3, since the read stops 3 residues before it. The chain joins TRBV7-9 to TRBJ1-2, with 8 bases matching TRBD1. The V gene's germline CDR1 is SEHNR and CDR2 FQNEAQ (reference sequence). This CDR3 has 15 residues. J gave up 0 bases and V 4 bases, and 4 bases lay outside the gene matches. The CDR3 region is CASSSGTGANYGYTF. The sequenced CDR3 bases are TGTGCCAGCAGCTCGGGGACAGGAGCTAACTATGGC.

Regarding this clone: The CDR3 is cut off 3 residues early in the read; its end comes from the germline J gene. The rearrangement joins TRBV5-1 to TRBJ2-7; possible D gene TRBD1, 6 bases. The length of the CDR3 is 15 residues. Trimming pared 0 bases from V and 2 bases from J, leaving 12 bases between. Germline assignment: CDR1 SGHRS and CDR2 YFSETQ. The CDR3 bases that were read are TGCGCCAGCAGCTTGGGGAGGACAGAGACCTACGAG. This gives the protein CASSLGRTETYE. The full CDR3 protein is CASSLGRTETYEQYF.

Regarding this clone: The CDR3 is cut off 3 residues early in the read; its end comes from the germline J gene. V usage is TRBV11-3 and J usage is TRBJ2-1; D is ambiguous. V gave up 5 bases and J gave up 5 bases, with 4 bases separating them. CDR1 and CDR2 from the germline V gene are SGHNT and YENEEA. The CDR3 sequence is 11 residues long. The sequenced part of the CDR3 DNA is TGTGCCAGCAGCCCGGACAATGAG. Its translation: CASSPDNE. From start to end, the CDR3 is CASSPDNEQFF.

About this clone itself: The read comes to an end 3 residues before the CDR3 does, leaving the germline J gene to fill in the end. This rearrangement joins TRBV7-3 to TRBJ2-2; TRBD1 agrees at 12 bases. The germline gives CDR1 SGHTA, CDR2 FQGTGA. The V segment lost 5 bases and the J segment 6 bases; nucleotides outside the gene matches: 7. This CDR3 comprises 16 residues. CDR3 protein: CASSQDRDRGPGELFF. The CDR3 bases that were read are TGTGCCAGCAGCCAAGACCGGGACAGGGGGCCCGGGGAG.

On this clone: The read falls 3 residues short of the CDR3 end, and the missing part is taken from the germline J gene. This chain links TRBV4-2 with TRBJ2-3; TRBD2 agrees at 9 bases. The CDR3 consists of 20 residues. From germline, CDR1 is LGHNA and CDR2 YNFKEQ. The covered CDR3 bases are TGTGCCAGCAGCCCGAGGGTCCTAGCGGGACGTCGGGCCCACGGAGAGACG. Its protein product is CASSPRVLAGRRAHGET. In full, the CDR3 is CASSPRVLAGRRAHGETQYF.

This clone counts as medium-sized by frequency. The CDR3 end is not reached by the read, which stops 3 residues before it; the germline J gene fills it in. The chain carries TRBV14 and TRBJ2-7; the D gene is possibly TRBD2 (6 bases). From germline, CDR1 is SGHDN and CDR2 FVKESK. The CDR3 runs 14 residues. V was pared by 3 bases and J by 4 bases, with 13 bases between. This CDR3 reads CASSQRLADYEQYF. The CDR3 bases that were read are TGTGCCAGCAGCCAGAGGTTAGCGGATTACGAG.

Comments on this clone: The CDR3 end falls 3 residues outside the read, so it is completed with the germline J gene. The chain combines TRBV7-8 with TRBJ2-1, with a tentative D call TRBD2 (6 bases). This CDR3 comprises 16 residues. The germline gives CDR1 SGHVS, CDR2 FQNEAQ. Trimming removed 3 bases from V and 0 bases from J, with 12 bases in between. CDR3 DNA, as far as it was read: TGTGCCAGCAGCTTTGCCCGGGGACTCTCCTACAATGAG. Its protein product is CASSFARGLSYNE. The full CDR3 sequence reads CASSFARGLSYNEQFF.

By frequency, this clone is medium-sized. The read halts 3 residues ahead of the CDR3 end, with the missing end drawn from the germline J gene. V usage is TRBV13 and J usage is TRBJ2-2; 7 positions match TRBD1. With V trimmed by 6 bases and J by 5 bases, 6 bases remained unmatched. CDR1 is PRHDT and CDR2 is FYEKMQ in the germline V gene (reference sequence). The CDR3 spans 14 residues. The CDR3 reads CASRTGYGTGELFF. CDR3 DNA, as far as it was read: TGTGCCAGCAGGACAGGGTACGGGACCGGGGAG. Full variable domain (rest looked up from reference TRBV13 and TRBJ2-2): AAGVIQSPRHLIKEKRETATLKCYPIPRHDTVYWYQQGPGQDPQFLISFYEKMQSDKGSIPDRFSAQQFSDYHSELNMSSLELGDSALYFCASRTGYGTGELFFGEGSRLTVL.

Partial CDR3 DNA: TGTGCCTGGAGTGTTCGCCAGTCAGATACC. Translation: CAWSVRQSDT. The whole CDR3 reads CAWSVRQSDTYTF. The chain carries TRBV30 and TRBJ1-2; no reliable D call. The DNA ends 3 residues before the CDR3 does, and the rest of the CDR3 is filled in from the germline J gene. This CDR3 region has 13 residues. CDR1 and CDR2 from the germline V gene are GTSNPN and SVGIG (reference sequence).

To note about this clone: The CDR3 extends 3 residues past the end of the read, so its final part is completed from the germline J gene. V gene TRBV28 combines with J gene TRBJ2-7; D is unresolved. Germline loops: CDR1 MDHEN, CDR2 SYDVKM. The CDR3 extends over 13 amino acids. V lost 2 bases, J lost 1 base, and 6 bases lay in between. The CDR3 region is CASSLHSSYEQYF. The sequenced part of the CDR3 DNA is TGTGCCAGCAGTTTACACAGTTCCTACGAG.

On this clone itself: Read sequence stops 3 residues before the CDR3 end, and the germline J gene provides the missing end. J is TRBJ2-3 and V is TRBV11-2; D possibly matches TRBD1 or TRBD2 (5 bases each). V lost 5 bases to trimming and J lost 0 bases, with 12 bases between them. CDR1 SGHAT and CDR2 FQNNGV come from the germline V gene. The CDR3 runs to 15 residues. Partial CDR3 DNA: TGTGCCAGCAGCCCTCGAGGGGCGAGCACAGATACG. As protein: CASSPRGASTDT. The full CDR3 protein is CASSPRGASTDTQYF.

On this clone itself: The CDR3 is cut off 3 residues early in the read; its end comes from the germline J gene. The gene calls are TRBV20-1 and TRBJ1-6, with D possibly matching TRBD1 (5 bases). The length of the CDR3 is 13 residues. V was shortened by 3 bases and J by 9 bases, with 12 bases between the two germline ends. CDR1 DFQATT and CDR2 SNEGSKA come from the germline V gene (reference sequence). The sequenced CDR3 bases are TGCAGTGCTAGTAGACAGACGGGTTCACCC. Amino acids: CSASRQTGSP. The full CDR3 is CSASRQTGSPLHF.

As concerns this clone: Read data end 3 residues before the CDR3 end; the end is taken from the germline J gene. The gene calls are TRBV12-3 or TRBV12-4 and TRBJ2-5; 10 nucleotides match TRBD1. The V gene end was trimmed by 6 bases and the J gene end by 5 bases; junction bases not matched to a gene: 6. The CDR3 has 14 amino acids. The DNA read from the CDR3 is TGTGCCAGCAGCCGGGACAGGGGCGGGGAGACC. This translates into CASSRDRGGET. The CDR3 as a whole reads CASSRDRGGETQYF.

About this clone: With the read ending 3 residues before the CDR3 end, the germline J gene is used to fill in that end. The rearrangement joins TRBV11-1 to TRBJ2-3, with D perhaps TRBD1 (6 bases). The CDR3 loop spans 14 amino acids. CDR1 and CDR2 (germline): SGHAT, FQDESV (reference sequence). This chain's CDR3 is CASSFRTAQETQYF. The part of the CDR3 DNA that was read is TGTGCCAGCAGCTTTCGGACAGCCCAAGAGACG. Using reference TRBV11-1 and TRBJ2-3 for the parts outside the CDR3, the full variable domain is EAEVAQSPRYKITEKSQAVAFWCDPISGHATLYWYRQILGQGPELLVQFQDESVVDDSQLPKDRFSAERLKGVDSTLKIQPAELGDSAMYLCASSFRTAQETQYFGPGTRLTVL.

About this clone: The sequence runs out 3 residues before the end of the CDR3; the remainder is reconstructed from the germline J gene. The chain has TRBV19 and TRBJ2-1; 8 nucleotides line up with TRBD2. Germline V lookup: CDR1 LNHDA, CDR2 SQIVND (reference sequence). With V trimmed by 8 bases and J by 0 bases, 12 bases remained unmatched. This CDR3 has 17 amino acids. This chain's CDR3 is CASRVGAGDPSYNEQFF. Incomplete CDR3 DNA: TGTGCCAGTCGTGTGGGAGCGGGGGACCCCTCCTACAATGAG. Complete variable domain (other parts from reference TRBV19 and TRBJ2-1): DGGITQSPKYLFRKEGQNVTLSCEQNLNHDAMYWYRQDPGQGLRLIYYSQIVNDFQKGDIAEGYSVSREKKESFPLTVTSAQKNPTAFYLCASRVGAGDPSYNEQFFGPGTRLTVL.

Concerning this clone itself: Read sequence stops 3 residues before the CDR3 end, and the germline J gene provides the missing end. The rearrangement links TRBV18 to TRBJ1-2; D unresolved. Per germline, CDR1 KGHSH and CDR2 LQKENI. The CDR3 runs 15 residues. CDR3 region: CASSPRASGNNDYTF. The sequenced CDR3 bases are TGTGCCAGCTCACCTCGGGCTAGCGGCAACAATGAC.

About this clone: The read falls 3 residues short of the CDR3 end, and the missing part is taken from the germline J gene. The genes are TRBV19 and TRBJ1-4, with 7 positions matching TRBD1. Per the germline V gene, CDR1 is LNHDA and CDR2 is SQIVND (reference sequence). The CDR3 has 14 amino acids. V lost 5 bases to trimming and J lost 8 bases; unmatched junction nucleotides: 8. CDR3 DNA (partial): TGTGCCAGTAGTCAGACAGGGATCGGCGAAAAA. It codes for CASSQTGIGEK. The complete CDR3 protein is CASSQTGIGEKLFF.

Concerning this clone itself: Read sequence stops 3 residues before the CDR3 end, and the germline J gene provides the missing end. The chain recombines TRBV30 with TRBJ1-1, with 9 bases fitting TRBD1. The CDR3 has 13 residues. CDR1 and CDR2 (germline): GTSNPN, SVGIG (reference sequence). Unmatched junction bases numbered 1, after V lost 5 bases and J lost 0 bases. The covered CDR3 bases are TGTGCCTGGGACAGGGGGTTGAACACTGAA. Encoded protein: CAWDRGLNTE. The whole CDR3 sequence is CAWDRGLNTEAFF.

About this clone: The read is 3 residues too short to cover the CDR3 end, so that end is filled in from the germline J gene. The J gene is TRBJ1-1, the V gene TRBV7-9; D unresolved. The CDR3 has 11 residues. The germline CDR1 and CDR2 sequences are SEHNR and FQNEAQ (reference sequence). Here the CDR3 reads CASSAVVGAFF. The CDR3 DNA, read in part, is TGTGCCAGCAGCGCCGTGGTGGGC.

As regards this clone: The CDR3 is cut off 3 residues early in the read; its end comes from the germline J gene. This rearrangement joins TRBV5-1 to TRBJ1-1; D might be TRBD1 (5 bases). This CDR3 region has 13 residues. The germline V gene has CDR1 SGHRS and CDR2 YFSETQ. Trimming removed 7 bases at V and 4 bases at J, with 14 bases between. CDR3 in amino acids: CASGQGGGTEAFF. Incomplete CDR3 DNA: TGCGCCAGCGGTCAGGGAGGTGGCACTGAA.

About this clone: The read finishes 3 residues shy of the CDR3 end, and the germline J gene is used to complete it. The rearrangement uses TRBV2 and TRBJ2-4; TRBD1 is a possible D gene (6 bases). The CDR3 is 16 residues long. In germline, CDR1 is SNHLY, CDR2 FYNNEI. Between the trimmed V and J ends, which lost 5 bases and 9 bases, there was a span of 23 bases. Incomplete CDR3 DNA: TGTGCCAGCAGTTACCCCGGGACACAAAGTGGGGGCATT. It specifies CASSYPGTQSGGI. The entire CDR3 is CASSYPGTQSGGIQYF.